This TCR beta chain was sequenced in a study of radiotherapy plus CTLA-4 blockade in lung cancer. Assay: immunoSEQ multiplex PCR; the TCRdb copy retains only in-frame clones and omits some. The sample carries 45,000 to 55,000 clones, about 86% recorded once. The CDR3 loop spans 14 amino acids. V lost 6 bases to trimming and J lost 2 bases, with 15 bases between them. The germline V gene has CDR1 SQVTM and CDR2 ANQGSEA. This sample comprised peripheral blood, obtained from a patient treated with radiotherapy plus ipilimumab. The sequence was obtained from a human donor with non-small cell lung cancer that progressed on radiotherapy plus ipilimumab. Some clones in this sample may be carry-over from other donors' samples. The J gene is TRBJ2-3, the V gene TRBV29-1; the D gene is possibly TRBD2 (6 bases). The CDR3 nucleotides read TGCAGCGTACAAACGGGACTTCTCACAGATACGCAGTATTTT. Its protein product is CSVQTGLLTDTQYF.